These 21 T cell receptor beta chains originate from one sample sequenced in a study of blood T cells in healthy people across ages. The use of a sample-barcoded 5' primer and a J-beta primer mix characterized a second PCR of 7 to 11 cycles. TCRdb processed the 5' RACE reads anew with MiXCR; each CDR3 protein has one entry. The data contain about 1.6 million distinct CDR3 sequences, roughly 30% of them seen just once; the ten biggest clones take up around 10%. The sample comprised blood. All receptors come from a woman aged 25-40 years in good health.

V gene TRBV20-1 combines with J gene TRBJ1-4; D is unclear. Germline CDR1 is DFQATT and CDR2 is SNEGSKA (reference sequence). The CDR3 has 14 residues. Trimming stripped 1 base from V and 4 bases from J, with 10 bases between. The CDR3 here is CSARVGLINEKLFF. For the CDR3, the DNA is TGCAGTGCTAGAGTAGGACTGATTAATGAAAAACTGTTTTTT.

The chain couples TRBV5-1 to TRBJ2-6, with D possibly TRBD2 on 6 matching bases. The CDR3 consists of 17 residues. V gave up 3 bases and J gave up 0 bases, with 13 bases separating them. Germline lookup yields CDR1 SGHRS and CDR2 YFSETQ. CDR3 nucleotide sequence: TGCGCCAGCAGCTCGGGGACTCCAAACTCTGGGGCCAACGTCCTGACTTTC. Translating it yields CASSSGTPNSGANVLTF.

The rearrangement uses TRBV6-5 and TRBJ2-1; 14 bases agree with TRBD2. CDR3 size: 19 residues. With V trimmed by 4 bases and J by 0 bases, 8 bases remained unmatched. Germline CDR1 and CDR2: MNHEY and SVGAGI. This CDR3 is CASSSTGLAGESSYNEQFF. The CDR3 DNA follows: TGTGCCAGCAGTTCAACGGGACTAGCGGGGGAGAGCTCCTACAATGAGCAGTTCTTC.

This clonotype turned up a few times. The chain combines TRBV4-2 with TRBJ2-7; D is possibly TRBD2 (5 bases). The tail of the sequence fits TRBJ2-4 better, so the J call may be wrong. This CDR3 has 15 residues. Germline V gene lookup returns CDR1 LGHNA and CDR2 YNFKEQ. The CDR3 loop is CASSQGPERRNIQYF. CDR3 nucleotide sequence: TGTGCCAGCAGCCAAGGTCCGGAGCGGAGGAACATTCAGTACTTC.

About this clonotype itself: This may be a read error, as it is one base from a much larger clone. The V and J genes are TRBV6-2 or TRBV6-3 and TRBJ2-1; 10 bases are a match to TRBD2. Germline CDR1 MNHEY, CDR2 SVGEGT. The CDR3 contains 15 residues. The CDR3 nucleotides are TGTGCCAGCAGCGCCGGACTAGCGGATTACAGTGAGCAGTTCTTC. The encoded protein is CASSAGLADYSEQFF.

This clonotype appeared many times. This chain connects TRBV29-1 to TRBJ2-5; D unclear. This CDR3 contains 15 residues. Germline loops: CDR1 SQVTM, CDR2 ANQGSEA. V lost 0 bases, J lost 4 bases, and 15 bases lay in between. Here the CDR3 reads CSVEDSRGKVETQYF. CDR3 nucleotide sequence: TGCAGCGTTGAAGACAGCCGCGGAAAGGTAGAGACCCAGTACTTC.

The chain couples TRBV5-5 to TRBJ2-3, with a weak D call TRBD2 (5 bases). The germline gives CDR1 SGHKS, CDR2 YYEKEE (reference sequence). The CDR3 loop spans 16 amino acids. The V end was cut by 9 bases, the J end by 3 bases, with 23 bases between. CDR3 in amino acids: CANRFLLRQRTDTQYF. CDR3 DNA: TGTGCCAACCGGTTTTTGTTGAGGCAGCGGACAGATACGCAGTATTTT.

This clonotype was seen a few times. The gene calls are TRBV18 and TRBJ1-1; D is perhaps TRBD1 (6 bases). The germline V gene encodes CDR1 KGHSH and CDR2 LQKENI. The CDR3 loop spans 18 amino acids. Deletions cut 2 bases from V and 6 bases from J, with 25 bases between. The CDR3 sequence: CASSPATGLLVEAAEAFF. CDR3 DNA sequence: TGTGCCAGCTCACCAGCGACAGGTCTTCTGGTTGAGGCGGCTGAAGCTTTCTTT.

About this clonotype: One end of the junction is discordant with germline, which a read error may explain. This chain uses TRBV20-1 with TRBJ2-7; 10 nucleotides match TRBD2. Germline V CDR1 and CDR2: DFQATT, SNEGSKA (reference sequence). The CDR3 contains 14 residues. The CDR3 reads CGAPRPSGSYEQYF. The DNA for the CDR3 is TGCGGTGCCCCTCGGCCTAGCGGGAGCTACGAGCAGTACTTC.

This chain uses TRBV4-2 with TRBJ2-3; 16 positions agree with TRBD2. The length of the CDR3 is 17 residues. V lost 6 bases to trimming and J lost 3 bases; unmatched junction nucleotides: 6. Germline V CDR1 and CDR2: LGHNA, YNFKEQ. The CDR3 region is CASRKGTSGGATDTQYF. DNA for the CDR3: TGTGCCAGCAGGAAAGGGACTAGCGGGGGGGCAACAGATACGCAGTATTTT.

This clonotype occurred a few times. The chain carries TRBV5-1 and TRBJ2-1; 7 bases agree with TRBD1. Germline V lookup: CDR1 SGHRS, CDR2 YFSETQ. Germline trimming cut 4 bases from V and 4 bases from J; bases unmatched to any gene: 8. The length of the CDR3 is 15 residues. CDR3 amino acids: CASSEGQRTYNEQFF. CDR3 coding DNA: TGCGCCAGCAGCGAGGGACAGAGAACGTACAATGAGCAGTTCTTC.

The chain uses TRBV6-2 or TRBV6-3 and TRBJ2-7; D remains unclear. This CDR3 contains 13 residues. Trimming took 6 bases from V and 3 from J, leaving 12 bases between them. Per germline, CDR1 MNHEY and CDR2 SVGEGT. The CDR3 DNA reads TGTGCCAGCAGCCCCGACTGGGTCTACGAGCAGTACTTC. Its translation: CASSPDWVYEQYF.

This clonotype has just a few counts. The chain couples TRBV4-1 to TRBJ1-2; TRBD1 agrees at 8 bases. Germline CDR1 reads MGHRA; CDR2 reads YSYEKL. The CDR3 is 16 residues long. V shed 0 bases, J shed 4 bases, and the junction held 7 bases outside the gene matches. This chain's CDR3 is CASSQDSAGGVYGYTF. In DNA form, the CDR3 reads TGCGCCAGCAGCCAAGATTCGGCAGGGGGCGTCTATGGCTACACCTTC.

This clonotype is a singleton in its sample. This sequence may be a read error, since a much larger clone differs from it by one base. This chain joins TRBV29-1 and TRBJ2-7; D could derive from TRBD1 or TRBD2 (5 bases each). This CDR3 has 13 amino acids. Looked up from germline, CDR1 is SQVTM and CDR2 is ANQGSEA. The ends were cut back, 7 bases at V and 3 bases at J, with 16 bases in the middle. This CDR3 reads CSARASFVYEQYF. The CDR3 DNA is TGCAGCGCCAGGGCTAGCTTCGTCTACGAGCAGTACTTC.

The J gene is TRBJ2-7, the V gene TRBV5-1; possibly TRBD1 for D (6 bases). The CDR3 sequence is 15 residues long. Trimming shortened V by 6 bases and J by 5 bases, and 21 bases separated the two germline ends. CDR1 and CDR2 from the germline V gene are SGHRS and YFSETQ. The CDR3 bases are TGCGCCAGCAAGCTGGGATTTGGGGGCTGGAACGAGCAGTACTTC. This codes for CASKLGFGGWNEQYF.

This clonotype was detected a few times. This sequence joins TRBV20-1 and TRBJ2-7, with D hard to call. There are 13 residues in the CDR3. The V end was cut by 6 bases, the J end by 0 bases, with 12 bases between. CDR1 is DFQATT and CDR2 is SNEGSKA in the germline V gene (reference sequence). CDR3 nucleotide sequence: TGCAGTGCCCCGACTCTTAGCTCCTACGAGCAGTACTTC. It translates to CSAPTLSSYEQYF.

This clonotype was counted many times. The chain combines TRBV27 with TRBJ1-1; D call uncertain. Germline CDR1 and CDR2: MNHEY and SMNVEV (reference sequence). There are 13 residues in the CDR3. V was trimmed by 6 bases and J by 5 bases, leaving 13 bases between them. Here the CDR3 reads CASSLTRGTEAFF. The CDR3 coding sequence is TGTGCCAGCAGCCTGACCCGGGGTACTGAAGCTTTCTTT.

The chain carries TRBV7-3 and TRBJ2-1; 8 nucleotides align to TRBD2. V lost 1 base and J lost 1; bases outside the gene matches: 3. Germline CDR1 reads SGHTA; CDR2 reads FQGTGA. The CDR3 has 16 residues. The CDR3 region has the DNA TGTGCCAGCAGCTTAAGCGGGGGGTATTCCTACAATGAGCAGTTCTTC. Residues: CASSLSGGYSYNEQFF.

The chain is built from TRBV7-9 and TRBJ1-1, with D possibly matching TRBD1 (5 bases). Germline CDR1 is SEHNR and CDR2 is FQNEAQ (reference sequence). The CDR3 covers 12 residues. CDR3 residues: CGAGRSNTEAFF. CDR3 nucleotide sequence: TGTGGGGCGGGGCGGTCGAACACTGAAGCTTTCTTT.

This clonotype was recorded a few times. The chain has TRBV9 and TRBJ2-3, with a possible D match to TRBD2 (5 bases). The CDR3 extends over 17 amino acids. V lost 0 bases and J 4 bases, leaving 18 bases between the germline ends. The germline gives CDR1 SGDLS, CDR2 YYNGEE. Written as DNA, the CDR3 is TGTGCCAGCAGCGTAGGAGGCGGGTCAACGGGCGCAGATACGCAGTATTTT. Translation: CASSVGGGSTGADTQYF.

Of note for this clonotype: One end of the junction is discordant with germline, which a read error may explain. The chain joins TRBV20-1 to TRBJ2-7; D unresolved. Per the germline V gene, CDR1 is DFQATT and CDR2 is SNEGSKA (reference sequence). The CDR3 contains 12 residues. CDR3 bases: TGCAGTGCAGGCCTGAGCTCCTACGGGCAGTACTTC. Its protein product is CSAGLSSYGQYF.